This passage covers 13 T cell receptor beta chains from one sample sequenced in a study of blood T cell repertoires in COVID-19. Here immunoSEQ multiplex PCR was the method, and the copy in TCRdb shows in-frame clones only, minus some. The data contain under 300,000 clones, approximately 83% of them singletons. Sequenced input: peripheral blood. The receptors originated from a woman between 65 and 79 years old with acute or convalescent COVID-19.

The chain is built from TRBV27 and TRBJ2-7; no firm D call. Trimming shortened V by 2 bases and J by 2 bases, and 10 bases separated the two germline ends. There are 14 residues in the CDR3. Germline CDR1 is MNHEY and CDR2 is SMNVEV (reference sequence). CDR3 sequence reads: CASSLRRSPYEQYF. The DNA for the CDR3 is TGTGCCAGCAGTTTACGCCGGAGTCCCTACGAGCAGTACTTC.

The V gene is TRBV3-1 (or the pseudogene TRBV3-2), the J gene TRBJ2-5; 8 nucleotides align to TRBD1. Germline values: CDR1 LGHDT, CDR2 YNNKEL (reference sequence). Trimming cost V 4 bases and J 5 bases; bases outside gene matches: 3. CDR3 length: 13 residues. The CDR3 sequence is CASSPRDRETQYF. The CDR3 DNA sequence: TGTGCCAGCAGCCCCAGGGACAGGGAGACCCAGTACTTC.

The CDR3: CASSVGGGSPLHF. The CDR3 nucleotides are TGTGCCAGTAGTGTGGGGGGGGGTTCACCCCTCCACTTT. The rearrangement uses TRBV19 and TRBJ1-6; possible D gene TRBD1, 5 bases. The germline V gene has CDR1 LNHDA and CDR2 SQIVND (reference sequence). The length of the CDR3 is 13 residues. V lost 5 bases and J 9 bases, leaving 11 bases between the germline ends.

This clone was observed a handful of times. This sequence joins TRBV5-1 and TRBJ1-2; unclear D gene. The CDR3 loop spans 14 amino acids. The germline V and J ends were trimmed by 3 bases and 5 bases, with 14 bases remaining between them. Germline-derived CDR1 and CDR2 are SGHRS and YFSETQ. In DNA, the CDR3 is TGCGCCAGCAGCTCCGAAGGACTGGGTTATGGCTACACCTTC. Its protein product is CASSSEGLGYGYTF.

The rearrangement uses TRBV19 and TRBJ2-3; possible D gene TRBD1, 6 bases. Germline-derived CDR1 and CDR2 are LNHDA and SQIVND (reference sequence). The CDR3 spans 14 residues. Between the trimmed V and J ends, which lost 9 bases and 5 bases, there was a span of 18 bases. CDR3 sequence (DNA): TGTGCCAGATCAGGGGCAGGGGACGGAGATACGCAGTATTTT. As protein: CARSGAGDGDTQYF.

This clone is a singleton in its sample. The V call is TRBV10-3, the J call TRBJ1-5, with D possibly matching TRBD1 (5 bases). CDR1 and CDR2 (germline): ENHRY, SYGVKD. Trimming removed 0 bases at V and 2 bases at J, with 11 bases between. This CDR3 comprises 16 residues. CDR3: CAISESNRQGNQPQHF. The CDR3 bases are TGTGCCATCAGTGAGTCGAACAGGCAGGGCAATCAGCCCCAGCATTTT.

The chain uses TRBV9 and TRBJ2-3; D possibly corresponds to TRBD2 (6 bases). The germline gives CDR1 SGDLS, CDR2 YYNGEE. V lost 0 bases and J 0 bases, leaving 14 bases between the germline ends. The CDR3 is 17 residues long. CDR3 loop: CASSVGRGTSSTDTQYF. In DNA, the CDR3 is TGTGCCAGCAGCGTAGGCCGAGGGACTTCTAGCACAGATACGCAGTATTTT.

The table lists this clone with a few counts. DNA of the CDR3: TGTGCCAGCAGTACACAGGGGAACACTGAAGCTTTCTTT. Protein: CASSTQGNTEAFF. The chain joins TRBV2 to TRBJ1-1, with D maybe TRBD1 (6 bases). Trimming cost V 5 bases and J 1 base, with 8 bases left between them. The CDR3 has 13 amino acids. Germline CDR1 is SNHLY and CDR2 is FYNNEI.

J is TRBJ2-1 and V is TRBV15; 13 nucleotides match TRBD2. Germline CDR1 LNHNV, CDR2 YYDKDF (reference sequence). This CDR3 spans 17 amino acids. Trimming at V came to 1 base and at J to 5 bases, leaving 5 bases not matched to a gene. In DNA form, the CDR3 reads TGTGCCACCAGCAGAGGGGACGGACTAGCGGGGGACAATGAGCAGTTCTTC. Translation gives CATSRGDGLAGDNEQFF.

The sample holds a few counts of this clone. V usage is TRBV2 and J usage is TRBJ1-4; 7 bases are a match to TRBD1. The CDR3 has 16 residues. V dropped 5 bases and J dropped 0; count of bases not matched to a gene: 6. Germline CDR1 reads SNHLY; CDR2 reads FYNNEI. Here the CDR3 reads CASSYRGLPTNEKLFF. CDR3 coding DNA: TGTGCCAGCAGTTACAGGGGACTTCCAACTAATGAAAAACTGTTTTTT. Full variable domain (missing parts from reference TRBV2 and TRBJ1-4): EPEVTQTPSHQVTQMGQEVILRCVPISNHLYFYWYRQILGQKVEFLVSFYNNEISEKSEIFDDQFSVERPDGSNFTLKIRSTKLEDSAMYFCASSYRGLPTNEKLFFGSGTQLSVL.

The chain joins TRBV21-1 to TRBJ1-1. TRBV21-1 is listed as a pseudogene. The length of the CDR3 is 15 residues. In DNA form, the CDR3 reads TGTGCCAGCAGCAATAGGGGAGGGCGAACAAATGAAGCTTTCTTT. Protein product: CASSNRGGRTNEAFF.

The rearrangement links TRBV5-6 to TRBJ1-4, with 10 nucleotides matching TRBD1. This CDR3 is built from 15 residues. V was clipped by 4 bases and J by 3 bases; unmatched bases: 3. Germline V lookup: CDR1 SGHDT, CDR2 YYEEEE. CDR3 amino acids: CASSRGTGANEKLFF. Written as DNA, the CDR3 is TGTGCCAGCAGCAGGGGGACAGGGGCTAATGAAAAACTGTTTTTT.

This chain joins TRBV5-5 and TRBJ1-2; D is possibly TRBD1 (6 bases). Germline V gene sequence: CDR1 SGHKS, CDR2 YYEKEE (reference sequence). V lost 4 bases and J 2 bases, leaving 12 bases between the germline ends. The length of the CDR3 is 14 residues. The CDR3 loop reads CASSPDSLNYGYTF. The DNA for the CDR3 is TGTGCCAGCAGCCCGGACAGCTTAAACTATGGCTACACCTTC.